These T cell receptor beta chains were read from a single sample in a study of blood T cell repertoires in COVID-19. TCRdb's copy holds only in-frame clones and misses some; the assay was immunoSEQ multiplex PCR. The sample lists roughly 250,000 clones, roughly 86% occurring once. Sequencing input: PBMCs or T cells enriched from blood (not recorded which). These receptors were obtained from a woman aged 30 to 39 with acute COVID-19. Both conserved end residues are part of each CDR3. Each record gives: V gene, J gene, CDR3 protein.

V: TRBV2; J: TRBJ1-1; CDR3: CASTRLSTEAFF
V: TRBV4-1; J: TRBJ1-2; CDR3: CASSQDRGQGEANYGYTF
V: TRBV7-2; J: TRBJ2-7; CDR3: CASSLAAGFSYEQYF
V: TRBV5-1; J: TRBJ1-4; CDR3: CASSVLQGTNEKLFF
V: TRBV6-1; J: TRBJ1-3; CDR3: CASSDPTGGGLGNTIYF
V: TRBV11-3; J: TRBJ2-1; CDR3: CASSLSSHEQFF
V: TRBV10-3; J: TRBJ2-1; CDR3: CAIRGGQSNYNEQFF
V: TRBV11-2; J: TRBJ1-1; CDR3: CASSLTGNTEAFF
V: TRBV7-2; J: TRBJ2-5; CDR3: CASSLGRETQYF
V: TRBV4-1; J: TRBJ2-7; CDR3: CASSHRDPPSREQYF
V: TRBV2; J: TRBJ1-2; CDR3: CASRPDRFDYGYTF
V: TRBV6-5; J: TRBJ2-7; CDR3: CALRRGGPYEQYF
V: TRBV2; J: TRBJ1-4; CDR3: CAGSSGSWEKLFF
V: TRBV10-1; J: TRBJ2-2; CDR3: CASSESTEGGELFF
V: TRBV5-5; J: TRBJ1-2; CDR3: CASSLLQGAYGYTF
V: TRBV5-6; J: TRBJ2-1; CDR3: CASSLYRNEQFF
V: TRBV23-1; J: TRBJ2-1; CDR3: CASSRWTGGCNEQFF
V: TRBV7-8; J: TRBJ1-5; CDR3: CASSIDRAQPQHF
V: TRBV4-1; J: TRBJ2-1; CDR3: CASSQEVSTDEQFF
V: TRBV30; J: TRBJ2-3; CDR3: CAWRGRVHTDTQYF
V: TRBV7-2; J: TRBJ2-4; CDR3: CASSSQAEADIQYF
V: TRBV9; J: TRBJ1-1; CDR3: CASSEGGSTEAFF
V: TRBV19; J: TRBJ2-7; CDR3: CASSIGTGQGAYEQYF
V: TRBV7-9; J: TRBJ2-1; CDR3: CASSLAEILYNEQFF
V: TRBV5-8; J: TRBJ2-6; CDR3: CARESQGSGANVLTF
V: TRBV3-1/TRBV3-2; J: TRBJ2-3; CDR3: CASSQTGGITDTQYF
V: TRBV11-2; J: TRBJ2-2; CDR3: CASSPAGVPGELFF